The 21 T cell receptor beta chains given below trace back to one sample, sequenced in a study of post-analysis software for immune sequencing data. Study results and limitations: Compared with controls, patients had more of roughly 5 TRBV segments, including TRBV5-6, TRBV5-1 and TRBV20-1.

Libraries were made from TCR beta cDNA, and they carried unique molecular identifiers. TCRdb reprocessed the PCR reads with MiXCR, giving one entry per CDR3 protein. This sample yields about 200,000 distinct CDR3 sequences, of which 29% are seen a single time; about 3.4% belongs to the top ten. Their target antigens are unknown. Sequenced material: blood. The receptors come from a girl under 18 with multiple sclerosis.

In this sample, this clonotype turned up a few times. The chain carries TRBV2 and TRBJ1-1; D is ambiguous. This CDR3 spans 13 amino acids. V was cut by 1 base and J by 4 bases, with 7 bases left in between. Germline V gene sequence: CDR1 SNHLY, CDR2 FYNNEI. CDR3 loop: CASSEEVSTEAFF. CDR3 nucleotide sequence: TGTGCCAGCAGTGAAGAGGTCTCCACTGAAGCTTTCTTT. The full variable domain, rest sourced from reference TRBV2 and TRBJ1-1, is EPEVTQTPSHQVTQMGQEVILRCVPISNHLYFYWYRQILGQKVEFLVSFYNNEISEKSEIFDDQFSVERPDGSNFTLKIRSTKLEDSAMYFCASSEEVSTEAFFGQGTRLTVV.

Concerning this clonotype itself: Just one base apart from a much larger clone, this may be a read error. This sequence joins TRBV7-2 and TRBJ2-3; no clear D gene. Looked up from germline, CDR1 is SGHTA and CDR2 is FQGNSA. The CDR3 has 14 amino acids. Trimming took 7 bases from V and 1 from J, leaving 12 bases between them. The CDR3: CASNSPMGTDTQYF. The CDR3 nucleotides are TGTGCCAGCAACTCCCCGATGGGCACAGATACGCAGTATTTT. The entire variable domain, with the rest obtained from reference TRBV7-2 and TRBJ2-3, is as follows: GAGVSQSPSNKVTEKGKDVELRCDPISGHTALYWYRQSLGQGLEFLIYFQGNSAPDKSGLPSDRFSAERTGGSVSTLTIQRTQQEDSAVYLCASNSPMGTDTQYFGPGTRLTVL.

The CDR3 loop reads CASSRTGGVQETQYF. Written as DNA, the CDR3 is TGTGCCAGCAGCAGGACGGGGGGTGTCCAAGAGACCCAGTACTTC. The chain employs TRBV7-3 and TRBJ2-5; 7 bases agree with TRBD2. This CDR3 has 15 amino acids. The V and J ends lost 5 bases and 1 base, in that order; junction bases with no gene match: 7. Germline CDR1 reads SGHTA; CDR2 reads FQGTGA.

V is TRBV20-1 and J is TRBJ2-3, with TRBD2 identical over 8 bases. The CDR3 length is 14 residues. Germline assignment: CDR1 DFQATT and CDR2 SNEGSKA (reference sequence). CDR3 region: CGIQRGTVTDTQYF. In nucleotides, the CDR3 is TGCGGAATACAGCGGGGGACTGTCACAGATACGCAGTATTTT.

Only a few counts were recorded for this clonotype. The chain is built from TRBV5-6 and TRBJ2-5; the match to TRBD1 covers 9 bases. Per germline, CDR1 SGHDT and CDR2 YYEEEE. The J segment lost 10 bases and the V segment lost 1 base, leaving 11 bases of the junction unmatched. This CDR3 contains 15 residues. Written as DNA, the CDR3 is TGTGCCAGCAGCTTGTGGGACAGGGTGGCTGATCGCCAGTACTTC. Its translation: CASSLWDRVADRQYF.

The V call is TRBV5-1, the J call TRBJ2-2, with D perhaps TRBD1 or TRBD2 (5 bases each). This CDR3 is 14 amino acids long. From germline, CDR1 is SGHRS and CDR2 YFSETQ. V was cut by 0 bases and J by 8 bases, with 11 bases left in between. CDR3 in DNA: TGCGCCAGCAGCTTGGCCGGGACCACAGGGGAGCTGTTTTTT. Its translation: CASSLAGTTGELFF.

Worth noting for this clonotype: Since a much larger clone is just one base distant, this may be a read error. This chain joins TRBV4-2 and TRBJ2-5; D unclear. V was cut by 0 bases and J by 11 bases, with 22 bases left in between. The CDR3 is made up of 16 amino acids. CDR1 and CDR2 (germline): LGHNA, YNFKEQ. CDR3 coding DNA: TGTGCCAGCAGCCAAGATCCCCAAGCTGGCTCCTACAAGCAGTACTTC. Protein: CASSQDPQAGSYKQYF.

Many counts were recorded for this clonotype. The rearrangement uses TRBV20-1 and TRBJ2-3, with 12 bases that match TRBD2. Germline V gene data show CDR1 as DFQATT and CDR2 as SNEGSKA (reference sequence). V was pared by 6 bases and J by 0 bases, with 10 bases of the junction left unmatched. The CDR3 extends over 17 amino acids. CDR3 region: CSANLAGGSSSTDTQYF. CDR3 coding DNA: TGCAGTGCCAATCTAGCGGGAGGGTCCTCTAGCACAGATACGCAGTATTTT.

This clonotype has more than one count but fewer than ten. This chain joins TRBV29-1 and TRBJ1-1, with D possibly TRBD1 on 6 matching bases. There are 11 residues in the CDR3. Between the trimmed V and J ends, which lost 1 base and 10 bases, there was a span of 10 bases. Germline CDR1 reads SQVTM; CDR2 reads ANQGSEA. The CDR3 protein is CSVEGDMAAFF. The CDR3 nucleotides read TGCAGCGTTGAAGGGGACATGGCAGCTTTCTTT. Full variable domain (missing parts from reference TRBV29-1 and TRBJ1-1): SAVISQKPSRDICQRGTSLTIQCQVDSQVTMMFWYRQQPGQSLTLIATANQGSEATYESGFVIDKFPISRPNLTFSTLTVSNMSPEDSSIYLCSVEGDMAAFFGQGTRLTVV.

In regard to this clonotype: One end of the junction fails to match germline, which may point to a read error. The chain carries TRBV3-1 and TRBJ2-1; D gene unclear. Germline V lookup: CDR1 LGHDT, CDR2 YNNKEL (reference sequence). The CDR3 has 14 amino acids. The CDR3, as DNA: TGTGCCAACAGCCAAGATAACTTTTACAATGAGCAGTTCTTC. Encoded protein: CANSQDNFYNEQFF.

In its sample, this clonotype was seen many times. The V gene is TRBV5-1, the J gene TRBJ2-3, with 7 bases aligning to TRBD1. The J segment lost 2 bases and the V segment lost 4 bases, leaving 10 bases of the junction unmatched. The CDR3 totals 16 residues. Per the germline V gene, CDR1 is SGHRS and CDR2 is YFSETQ. The CDR3 protein is CASSGLTGALTDTQYF. DNA for the CDR3: TGCGCCAGCAGCGGCTTAACAGGGGCCCTCACAGATACGCAGTATTTT.

This clonotype has at least ten counts. The chain employs TRBV5-1 and TRBJ2-5, with D possibly matching TRBD2 (5 bases). The V gene's germline CDR1 is SGHRS and CDR2 YFSETQ. The CDR3 runs 14 residues. The V end was cut by 6 bases, the J end by 5 bases, with 17 bases between. The CDR3 spells CASTRGGSEETQYF. CDR3 nucleotides: TGCGCCAGCACCCGTGGTGGTAGCGAGGAGACCCAGTACTTC. Drawing the rest from reference TRBV5-1 and TRBJ2-5, the complete variable domain is KAGVTQTPRYLIKTRGQQVTLSCSPISGHRSVSWYQQTPGQGLQFLFEYFSETQRNKGNFPGRFSGRQFSNSRSEMNVSTLELGDSALYLCASTRGGSEETQYFGPGTRLLVL.

This clonotype was detected a few times. This sequence joins TRBV20-1 and TRBJ2-1; 8 bases match TRBD2. The CDR3 has 15 amino acids. The ends lost 2 bases at V and 3 bases at J; junction bases unmatched: 6. Germline V gene lookup returns CDR1 DFQATT and CDR2 SNEGSKA (reference sequence). The CDR3 is CSARRRAGDYNEQFF. Written as DNA, the CDR3 is TGCAGTGCTAGACGACGAGCGGGGGACTACAATGAGCAGTTCTTC.

The chain carries TRBV3-1 and TRBJ1-2; no reliable D call. Trimming took 6 bases from V and 10 from J, leaving 12 bases between them. Germline CDR1 LGHDT, CDR2 YNNKEL (reference sequence). This CDR3 spans 11 amino acids. The CDR3 spells CASSHPGDYTF. Written as DNA, the CDR3 is TGTGCCAGCAGTCATCCCGGTGACTACACCTTC.

This clonotype appeared many times. The chain couples TRBV29-1 to TRBJ2-1; 9 bases fit TRBD2. This CDR3 is 15 amino acids long. CDR1 is SQVTM, CDR2 ANQGSEA, per germline. V shed 8 bases, J shed 2 bases, and the junction held 10 bases outside the gene matches. The CDR3 sequence: CSIQAAGGPYNEQFF. In DNA, the CDR3 is TGCAGCATACAGGCGGCGGGAGGGCCCTACAATGAGCAGTTCTTC.

The V gene is TRBV3-1, the J gene TRBJ2-1; possible D gene TRBD2, 6 bases. Per the germline V gene, CDR1 is LGHDT and CDR2 is YNNKEL (reference sequence). With 4 bases removed from V and 6 bases from J, the gap between germline ends came to 19 bases. The CDR3 covers 16 residues. The CDR3 sequence is CASSLPRLGGRNEQFF. Here the CDR3 DNA reads TGTGCCAGCAGCCTCCCCCGACTAGGTGGGCGCAATGAGCAGTTCTTC.

This clonotype was recorded many times. The rearrangement joins TRBV5-1 to TRBJ2-1, with no clear D. Germline lookup yields CDR1 SGHRS and CDR2 YFSETQ. The CDR3 length is 14 residues. The germline V and J ends were trimmed by 7 bases and 0 bases, with 11 bases remaining between them. The CDR3 loop is CASAASNSYNEQFF. The DNA for the CDR3 is TGCGCCAGCGCGGCCTCCAACTCCTACAATGAGCAGTTCTTC.

The table lists this clonotype with many counts. The V and J genes are TRBV5-1 and TRBJ2-7; maybe TRBD2 (5 bases). Trimming shortened V by 0 bases and J by 2 bases, and 12 bases separated the two germline ends. The germline CDR1 and CDR2 sequences are SGHRS and YFSETQ. This CDR3 spans 15 amino acids. The CDR3 loop is CASSLAATITYEQYF. The CDR3 nucleotides are TGCGCCAGCAGCTTGGCCGCGACTATTACCTACGAGCAGTACTTC.

This clonotype was seen more than once but under ten times. The chain is built from TRBV4-2 and TRBJ1-3; D is ambiguous. Germline values: CDR1 LGHNA, CDR2 YNFKEQ. Trimming stripped 0 bases from V and 0 bases from J, with 12 bases between. The CDR3 totals 17 residues. CDR3 nucleotides: TGTGCCAGCAGCCAAGATCAGCGGGGAACCTCTGGAAACACCATATATTTT. As protein: CASSQDQRGTSGNTIYF.

In its sample, this clonotype was seen a few times. The chain carries TRBV28 and TRBJ1-1; TRBD1 aligns across 7 bases. Germline CDR1 and CDR2: MDHEN and SYDVKM. Trimming removed 3 bases from V and 3 bases from J; junction bases left unmatched: 10. The CDR3 is 16 residues long. CDR3 protein: CASSLPPTGLDTEAFF. The CDR3 DNA sequence: TGTGCCAGCAGTTTGCCCCCGACAGGGTTGGACACTGAAGCTTTCTTT.

This clonotype has ten or more counts. The genes are TRBV29-1 and TRBJ1-2; 8 positions match TRBD1. CDR3 length: 15 amino acids. Germline CDR1 reads SQVTM; CDR2 reads ANQGSEA. V was pared by 6 bases and J by 5 bases, with 14 bases of the junction left unmatched. The DNA of the CDR3 is TGCAGCGTAGGCCCGGACAGGGCCCCAACTTATGGCTACACCTTC. Encoded protein: CSVGPDRAPTYGYTF. The variable domain in full, with the rest retrieved from reference TRBV29-1 and TRBJ1-2, is SAVISQKPSRDICQRGTSLTIQCQVDSQVTMMFWYRQQPGQSLTLIATANQGSEATYESGFVIDKFPISRPNLTFSTLTVSNMSPEDSSIYLCSVGPDRAPTYGYTFGSGTRLTVV.